The 16 T cell receptor beta chains below come from one sample, sequenced in a study of T cell changes during pregnancy in multiple sclerosis. The table came from immunoSEQ multiplex PCR; TCRdb's copy has only in-frame clones and leaves some out. The sample lists 76,000 or so clones; just over 90% were seen once. The sample here was peripheral blood, taken in the second trimester of pregnancy. The receptors originated from a female donor in good health, enrolled as a control in a pregnancy study.

The chain carries TRBV19 and TRBJ2-1; 8 bases line up with TRBD2. The junction had 5 bases not matched to a gene; V was cut back by 7 bases and J by 3 bases. Germline values: CDR1 LNHDA, CDR2 SQIVND (reference sequence). This CDR3 comprises 14 residues. CDR3 in amino acids: CASKETSGYNEQFF. The CDR3 nucleotides are TGTGCCAGTAAGGAAACTAGCGGCTACAATGAGCAGTTCTTC. The full variable domain, completed using reference TRBV19 and TRBJ2-1, is DGGITQSPKYLFRKEGQNVTLSCEQNLNHDAMYWYRQDPGQGLRLIYYSQIVNDFQKGDIAEGYSVSREKKESFPLTVTSAQKNPTAFYLCASKETSGYNEQFFGPGTRLTVL.

V and J are TRBV9 and TRBJ1-2; perhaps TRBD1 as D (5 bases). Germline values: CDR1 SGDLS, CDR2 YYNGEE. Deletions cut 3 bases from V and 0 bases from J, with 12 bases between. The CDR3 covers 15 residues. The CDR3 DNA reads as TGTGCCAGCAGCGACAGGTCCAAGCCTAACTATGGCTACACCTTC. Amino acid sequence: CASSDRSKPNYGYTF.

The gene calls are TRBV7-2 and TRBJ2-7; D may be TRBD1 (6 bases). V was shortened by 2 bases and J by 0 bases, with 11 bases between the two germline ends. The CDR3 length is 15 residues. Germline V gene lookup returns CDR1 SGHTA and CDR2 FQGNSA. In DNA form, the CDR3 reads TGTGCCAGCAGCTTAACAGGGCTTAGCTCCTACGAGCAGTACTTC. Residues: CASSLTGLSSYEQYF.

The V call is TRBV7-3, the J call TRBJ1-1; D is unclear. This CDR3 is built from 14 residues. Per the germline V gene, CDR1 is SGHTA and CDR2 is FQGTGA. The V and J ends lost 0 bases and 1 base respectively, with 6 bases between them. The CDR3 loop is CASSLTHQNTEAFF. The CDR3 DNA reads as TGTGCCAGCAGCTTAACTCATCAGAACACTGAAGCTTTCTTT. Complete variable domain (other parts from reference TRBV7-3 and TRBJ1-1): GAGVSQTPSNKVTEKGKYVELRCDPISGHTALYWYRQSLGQGPEFLIYFQGTGAADDSGLPNDRFFAVRPEGSVSTLKIQRTERGDSAVYLCASSLTHQNTEAFFGQGTRLTVV.

The rearrangement joins TRBV29-1 to TRBJ1-2; TRBD1 matches at 8 bases. Per germline, CDR1 SQVTM and CDR2 ANQGSEA. The CDR3 contains 13 residues. J lost 7 bases, V lost 7 bases, and 11 bases had no gene match. The CDR3 DNA reads TGCAGCGGCGACAGGGGCTGGGGTAGTGGCTACACCTTC. Its translation is CSGDRGWGSGYTF. Based on the CDR3 plus reference TRBV29-1 and TRBJ1-2, the full variable domain is SAVISQKPSRDICQRGTSLTIQCQVDSQVTMMFWYRQQPGQSLTLIATANQGSEATYESGFVIDKFPISRPNLTFSTLTVSNMSPEDSSIYLCSGDRGWGSGYTFGSGTRLTVV.

This chain joins TRBV6-1 and TRBJ2-7, with D maybe TRBD2 (6 bases). The germline V gene encodes CDR1 MNHNS and CDR2 SASEGT. Trimming took 2 bases from V and 3 from J, leaving 11 bases between them. The CDR3 is 14 amino acids. CDR3 residues: CASSEPGDLYEQYF. The DNA of the CDR3 is TGTGCCAGCAGTGAACCGGGGGACCTCTACGAGCAGTACTTC.

V and J are TRBV27 and TRBJ1-5; perhaps TRBD1 as D (6 bases). From germline, CDR1 is MNHEY and CDR2 SMNVEV (reference sequence). This CDR3 is built from 15 residues. V was shortened by 3 bases and J by 2 bases, with 11 bases between the two germline ends. CDR3: CASSLARGGNQPQHF. CDR3 sequence (DNA): TGTGCCAGCAGTTTGGCCAGGGGTGGCAATCAGCCCCAGCATTTT.

The chain carries TRBV7-3 and TRBJ2-1; the match to TRBD1 covers 7 bases. This CDR3 region has 17 residues. V gave up 5 bases and J gave up 5 bases; unmatched junction bases: 15. CDR1 is SGHTA, CDR2 FQGTGA, per germline. The CDR3 region is CASSPQQGSIGNNEQFF. The CDR3 region has the DNA TGTGCCAGCAGCCCTCAACAGGGGTCAATCGGTAACAATGAGCAGTTCTTC.

The V and J genes are TRBV6-5 and TRBJ1-5, with 12 bases fitting TRBD1. V was clipped by 6 bases and J by 7 bases; unmatched bases: 7. The germline V gene encodes CDR1 MNHEY and CDR2 SVGAGI. The CDR3 runs 15 residues. Written as DNA, the CDR3 is TGTGCCAGCAGGTTAGGGACAGGGGGCAGCCAGCCCCAGCATTTT. Amino acids: CASRLGTGGSQPQHF.

V and J are TRBV5-8 and TRBJ1-4, with D possibly matching TRBD1 (6 bases). This CDR3 has 19 amino acids. The V and J ends lost 2 bases and 3 bases respectively, with 23 bases between them. From germline, CDR1 is SGHTS and CDR2 YDEGEE. The CDR3 spells CASSLPQGRGGLANEKLFF. Written as DNA, the CDR3 is TGTGCCAGCAGCTTACCCCAGGGTAGGGGGGGGCTGGCTAATGAAAAACTGTTTTTT.

The chain has TRBV9 and TRBJ1-2; TRBD1 might be the D (6 bases). This CDR3 is 15 amino acids long. CDR1 is SGDLS, CDR2 YYNGEE, per germline. The ends were cut back, 0 bases at V and 2 bases at J, with 11 bases in the middle. In nucleotides, the CDR3 is TGTGCCAGCAGCGTAGAGGGCAGGGGCAACTATGGCTACACCTTC. Amino acid sequence: CASSVEGRGNYGYTF.

The V and J genes are TRBV19 and TRBJ1-6, with 12 bases identical to TRBD1. This CDR3 region has 15 residues. The junction had 4 bases not matched to a gene; V was cut back by 7 bases and J by 6 bases. The germline gives CDR1 LNHDA, CDR2 SQIVND (reference sequence). The CDR3 DNA reads TGTGCCAGTACCGGGACAGGGGGCGGTAATTCACCCCTCCACTTT. Translated, it gives CASTGTGGGNSPLHF.

This chain connects TRBV11-1 to TRBJ2-1; 16 nucleotides match TRBD2. Trimming at V came to 0 bases and at J to 5 bases, leaving 1 base not matched to a gene. Germline V gene data show CDR1 as SGHAT and CDR2 as FQDESV (reference sequence). The length of the CDR3 is 17 residues. CDR3 nucleotides: TGTGCCAGCAGCTTAGCGGGACTAGCGGGGGGGGACAATGAGCAGTTCTTC. This encodes CASSLAGLAGGDNEQFF.

The gene calls are TRBV11-3 and TRBJ2-2; possible D gene TRBD1, 5 bases. V lost 4 bases and J lost 0, with 12 bases in between. CDR1 and CDR2 (germline): SGHNT, YENEEA. The CDR3 is 16 residues long. This CDR3 is CASSSRQSSNTGELFF. CDR3 nucleotides: TGTGCCAGCAGCTCGCGACAGAGCTCGAACACCGGGGAGCTGTTTTTT.

The CDR3 spells CASRTTGILGNEQFF. In nucleotides, the CDR3 is TGTGCCAGTCGAACAACCGGGATCCTGGGCAATGAGCAGTTCTTC. This rearrangement joins TRBV11-3 to TRBJ2-1, with D possibly being TRBD2 (5 bases). V dropped 9 bases and J dropped 6 bases, with 21 bases sitting between them. CDR3 length: 15 amino acids. Germline assignment: CDR1 SGHNT and CDR2 YENEEA.

J is TRBJ2-3 and V is TRBV4-3; 9 bases agree with TRBD2. Germline V gene lookup returns CDR1 LGHNA and CDR2 YSLEER. This CDR3 contains 19 residues. Losses at the gene ends were 1 base for V and 1 base for J; bases not matched to a gene: 12. The chain's CDR3 is CASSQGLHLAGLRTDTQYF. CDR3 DNA: TGCGCCAGCAGCCAAGGTCTCCATCTAGCGGGGCTACGCACAGATACGCAGTATTTT.